This entry is about one TCR beta chain. The antigen is undetermined. In the same sample, other DNA sequences code for this CDR3. This sample was taken from a study of cytomegalovirus exposure and HLA in healthy donors. Study-wide results and limits: Some TCR beta chains (roughly 150 of them) were listed as cytomegalovirus-associated. It was found in a later analysis that first-cohort TCR clusters tended to co-occur in the 120 validation repertoires. There were a few CMV-associated chains whose specificity for CMV antigens was confirmed in vitro. High sensitivity and specificity were reportedly achieved when the classifier diagnosed cytomegalovirus status.

J lost 0 bases, V lost 6 bases, and 3 bases had no gene match. This CDR3 contains 14 residues. CDR1 and CDR2 from the germline V gene are SQVTM and ANQGSEA. Profiled with immunoSEQ multiplex PCR; TCRdb holds only in-frame clones, not every one. The sample lists around 300,000 clones; around nine tenths were seen once. The sequencing input was PBMCs. V and J are TRBV29-1 and TRBJ2-7, with 12 nucleotides matching TRBD2. The receptor's source is a woman younger than 35 in good health and CMV-seronegative. In nucleotides, the CDR3 is TGCAGCGTGGAGACTAGCGGGAGCTCCTACGAGCAGTACTTC. Amino acids: CSVETSGSSYEQYF.